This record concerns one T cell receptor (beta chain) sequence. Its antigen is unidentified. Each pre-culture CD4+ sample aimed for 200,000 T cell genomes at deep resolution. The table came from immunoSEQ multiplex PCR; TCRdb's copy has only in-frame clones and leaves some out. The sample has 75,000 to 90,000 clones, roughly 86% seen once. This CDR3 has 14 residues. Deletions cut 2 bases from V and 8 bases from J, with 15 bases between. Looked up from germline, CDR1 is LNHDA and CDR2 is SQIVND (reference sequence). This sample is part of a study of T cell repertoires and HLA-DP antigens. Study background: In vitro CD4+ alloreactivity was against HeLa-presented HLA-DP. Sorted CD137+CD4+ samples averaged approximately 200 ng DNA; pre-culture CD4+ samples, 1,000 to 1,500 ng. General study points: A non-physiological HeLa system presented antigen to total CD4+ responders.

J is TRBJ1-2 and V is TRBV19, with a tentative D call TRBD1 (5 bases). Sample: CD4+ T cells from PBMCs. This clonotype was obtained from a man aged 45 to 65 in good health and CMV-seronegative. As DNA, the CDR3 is TGTGCCAGTAGTATAAAAGACAGACCTAGAGGCTACACCTTC. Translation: CASSIKDRPRGYTF.